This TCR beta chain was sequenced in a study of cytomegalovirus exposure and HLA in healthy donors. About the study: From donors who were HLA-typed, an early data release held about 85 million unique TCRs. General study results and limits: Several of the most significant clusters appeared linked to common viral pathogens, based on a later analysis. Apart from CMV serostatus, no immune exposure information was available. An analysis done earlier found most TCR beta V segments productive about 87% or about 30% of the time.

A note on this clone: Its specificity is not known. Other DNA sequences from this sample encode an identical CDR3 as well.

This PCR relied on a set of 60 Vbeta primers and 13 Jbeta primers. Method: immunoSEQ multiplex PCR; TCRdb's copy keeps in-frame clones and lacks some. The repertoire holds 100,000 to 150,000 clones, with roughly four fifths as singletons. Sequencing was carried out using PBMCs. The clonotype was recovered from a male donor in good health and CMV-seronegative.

The CDR3 region is CASSLPGGSYNEQFF. DNA for the CDR3: TGTGCCAGCAGTTTACCAGGGGGCTCCTACAATGAGCAGTTCTTC. V is TRBV28 and J is TRBJ2-1; 7 bases map to TRBD1. Unmatched junction bases numbered 1, after V lost 2 bases and J lost 0 bases. Germline CDR1 reads MDHEN; CDR2 reads SYDVKM. CDR3 length: 15 residues.